This entry concerns a single T cell receptor beta chain. This clonotype was recorded many times. Its antigen is still unknown. The input lacks base qualities; no much larger clone sits a single base away. The data were taken from a study of regulatory T cells in long-lasting Graves disease (dated by TCRdb to the early 2020s). Broadly, across the study: Antithyroid drugs had been taken for less than 3 months by newly diagnosed Graves' disease patients. Peripheral blood TCR sequencing and RNA sequencing compared persistent Graves' disease patients with newly diagnosed Graves' disease patients. The study was registered as a clinical trial and conducted in China. TCR sequencing covered roughly 13 persistent and 20 or so newly diagnosed Graves' disease patients, approximately 33 samples in total.

Reading the label with the study, this specimen's time point is: newly diagnosed GD, antithyroid drugs for less than 3 months. For both TCR sequencing and RNA sequencing, RNA was extracted from PBMCs using TRIzol. The diagnosis of Graves' disease followed American Thyroid Association guidelines. Recruitment of patients was carried out at an endocrinology department in Xi'an, China. Each patient gave approximately 9.7 milliliters of peripheral blood, collected in an EDTA anticoagulant tube. Ficoll Paque Plus density gradient separation was used to isolate PBMCs, and no further T cell sorting was done. An Agilent 2100 Bioanalyzer and agarose gel were used to check RNA quality, and a NanoDrop 2000 was used to measure RNA concentration. Receptors were amplified or captured by multiplex PCR. The instrument was an Illumina HiSeq 4000. iRepertoire HTBI primers and Arm-PCR amplification of CDR3 regions were used to construct TCR beta libraries. Before sequencing, the PCR products underwent gel purification. The original methods were these. Across samples, around 62 TRBV and roughly 15 TRBJ segments were identified and used for gene usage analysis of CDR3 amino acid clonotypes. Filtered high-quality paired reads were merged into contigs using COPE and FqMerger. Contigs were aligned with BLAST to IMGT TRBV, TRBD and TRBJ reference genes, and CDR3 was defined per IMGT. Highly expanded clones were defined as clonotypes with a frequency above 0.1%. Shannon entropy served as the measure of repertoire diversity, while the Gini coefficient captured V-J evenness. Clonotypes shared by more than one individual were considered public. TCRdb reprocessed the public reads (quality trimming at Q25 with fastp, clone calling with MiXCR) and kept in-frame beta chains. Records with the same CDR3 protein are collapsed into one entry carrying the most frequent genes and DNA. These V and J calls derive from TCRdb rather than the authors' analysis. The sample data list under 250,000 distinct CDR3 sequences, and roughly 20% of these were observed just once. Of the sample, 12% falls within the top ten clones.

The study at large found these results: Lower TCR Shannon entropy and fewer highly expanded clones were observed in persistent Graves' disease patients than in newly diagnosed patients, which suggested clonal expansion. The authors acknowledged the small sample size as a limitation that may reduce accuracy. Only peripheral blood was studied, because thyroid tissue, the primary lesion, was inaccessible. Patients with persistent disease shared more public clonotypes (roughly 2,900) than newly diagnosed patients did (approximately 990). Preferential use of TRBV28, TRBJ1-2 and TRBJ2-5 was observed in persistent disease, whereas TRBV20-1 and TRBJ2-1 were favored in newly diagnosed disease. Sequencing and analysis were restricted to the TCR beta chain.

Spanning cysteine to phenylalanine, the CDR3 consists of 13 amino acids. Of the read, only the CDR3 DNA is kept; its 39 bases are in frame from base 1. Deletion took 0 bases off V and 7 bases off J, with a span of 10 bases between the germline ends. CDR1 GTSNPN and CDR2 SVGIG were looked up in the germline V gene (reference sequence). This sample also belongs to another study, concerning T cells in Graves' hyperthyroidism and ophthalmopathy. According to the second study: Stable Graves' hyperthyroidism was defined as the absence of progression to ophthalmopathy over 18 months of follow-up. Hyperthyroidism patients were aged 18 to 65 years and newly diagnosed, with disease duration of less than 2 months. Any patient with an uncontrolled infection, another autoimmune disease, pregnancy or lactation was excluded. Diagnoses were established on the basis of clinical symptoms, serum thyroxine and TRAb, thyroid ultrasound, and orbital computed tomography. The TCR CDR3 was subjected to a first round of RT-PCR using the HTBI primer set and the Qiagen OneStep RT-PCR kit. Most expanded thyroid clonotypes (frequency above 0.001) were also found in blood, which suggests that blood repertoires may mirror thyroid immune responses. Ophthalmopathy was separated from stable hyperthyroidism by a 13 V-J signature model, with approximately 89% sensitivity and just over 81% specificity obtained in cross-validation and 80%/75% obtained in testing. In validation, progression to ophthalmopathy was predicted by the model with 55% to 71% sensitivity and around 75% specificity, a median of roughly 6 months before onset. A discovery cohort of about a hundred patients, about 40 with Graves' ophthalmopathy and over 55 with stable Graves' hyperthyroidism, was used to find distinguishing TCR V-J signatures. Whether ophthalmopathy could be predicted prospectively was tested in an independent validation cohort made up of approximately 19 hyperthyroidism patients plus 17 patients who later progressed to ophthalmopathy. The roughly 91 discovery patients were randomly divided into training and test sets at a 7:3 ratio. Thyroid tissue and blood T-cell repertoires from more than 5 Graves' hyperthyroidism patients were also compared in the study. Following sampling, methimazole starting at 30 mg daily was given to hyperthyroidism patients, and high-dose intravenous methylprednisolone was given to ophthalmopathy patients. Libraries were constructed in a second round of multiplex PCR, after which size selection and purification were performed. Libraries were sequenced paired-end with 100 bp reads on an Illumina HiSeq2000. Raw data were processed with SOAPnuke, discarding reads with adapters, uncalled bases, mean Phred below 15, or no exact constant-primer or identifier match. COPE v1.2.5 was used to merge the high-quality paired reads, and each unique nucleotide sequence was defined as a clonotype. Clonotypes were aligned to IMGT TRBV, TRBD and TRBJ reference segments using MiTCR v1.1. The analysis was restricted to V-J combinations with a frequency above 0.0001, which together covered around 99% of the repertoires. The TCS score was defined as F50 (clonal expansion) divided by E x V (chaos), with BLOSUM62-based TCRdist calculated between CDR3 peptides within each V-J. Welch's t-statistics and random forest reduced several hundred V-J features to roughly 13, which were used in a naive Bayes classifier (R e1071). No statistical method was used to fix the sample size in advance, and group allocation was not hidden from the investigators. According to the paper, TCR Vbeta CDR3 sequencing was carried out on over 130 peripheral blood samples, which came from fewer than 50 ophthalmopathy, around 74 hyperthyroidism and approximately 17 progressor patients.

The rearranged chain carries TRBV30 and TRBJ1-5; no confident D gene assignment can be made. This clonotype was obtained from a woman younger than 45 with Graves disease. Donor details come from another sample of the same person, matched by shared clones. The specimen comprised peripheral blood mononuclear cells (PBMCs), sampled at new diagnosis, from a patient treated with antithyroid drugs. The sequenced DNA is TGTGCCTGGAGTGTAAAGCCCCAACAGCCCCAGCATTTT. It codes for CAWSVKPQQPQHF.